The 26 T cell receptor beta chains reported below all come from one sample, sequenced in a study of T-cell memory formation after mild COVID-19. TCRdb ran MiXCR on the 5' RACE reads and lists one entry per CDR3 protein. The sample lists 150,000 to 200,000 distinct CDR3 sequences; about 22% were seen once. The specimen was PBMCs or a T cell subset sorted from them (not recorded which). All receptors derive from an adult woman who had mild COVID-19 (a few samples of this study predate the infection). Cell type and time point are not known.

This clonotype was seen only a few times. The genes are TRBV12-3 or TRBV12-4 and TRBJ1-1; D ambiguous. The CDR3 totals 14 residues. Trimming removed 2 bases from V and 5 bases from J, with 12 bases in between. The CDR3 DNA reads as TGTGCCAGCAGTTTATTTGGGGATGGGACTGAAGCTTTCTTT. Residues: CASSLFGDGTEAFF.

The chain is built from TRBV27 and TRBJ2-7, with D perhaps TRBD2 (5 bases). The CDR3 is 14 amino acids. Deletions cut 3 bases from V and 2 bases from J, with 11 bases between. CDR1 MNHEY and CDR2 SMNVEV come from the germline V gene (reference sequence). CDR3 region: CASSFADGTYEQYF. Written as DNA, the CDR3 is TGTGCCAGCAGTTTTGCGGACGGGACCTACGAGCAGTACTTC.

This clonotype was seen more than once but under ten times. V gene TRBV4-3 combines with J gene TRBJ2-3; the D is unclear. Germline CDR1 reads LGHNA; CDR2 reads YSLEER. This CDR3 region has 14 residues. Between the trimmed V and J ends, which lost 1 base and 4 bases, there was a span of 9 bases. The CDR3 reads CASSQGNDPDTQYF. DNA of the CDR3: TGCGCCAGCAGCCAAGGAAACGATCCAGATACGCAGTATTTT.

This clonotype has only a few counts. The CDR3 bases are TGTGCCAGCAGCTTCCCCTCCTACGAGCAGTACTTC. Protein: CASSFPSYEQYF. The chain recombines TRBV7-8 with TRBJ2-7; no firm D call. This CDR3 contains 12 residues. V dropped 3 bases and J dropped 0 bases, with 3 bases sitting between them. Germline lookup yields CDR1 SGHVS and CDR2 FQNEAQ.

The rearrangement uses TRBV4-3 and TRBJ1-2; D is uncertain. The germline gives CDR1 LGHNA, CDR2 YSLEER. This CDR3 region has 15 residues. V was pared by 0 bases and J by 4 bases, with 12 bases between. The CDR3 region has the DNA TGCGCCAGCAGCCAAGATCTATCCAGACCCTATGGCTACACCTTC. As protein: CASSQDLSRPYGYTF.

This clonotype was picked up a small number of times. This chain joins TRBV29-1 and TRBJ2-1, with D perhaps matching TRBD2 (7 bases). V was trimmed by 7 bases and J by 1 base, leaving 14 bases between them. The CDR3 contains 14 residues. The V gene's germline CDR1 is SQVTM and CDR2 ANQGSEA. CDR3: CSAGGQSSYNEQFF. In nucleotides, the CDR3 is TGCAGCGCCGGGGGGCAGAGTTCCTACAATGAGCAGTTCTTC.

This clonotype turned up a few times. The chain recombines TRBV3-1 with TRBJ2-5; 12 bases agree with TRBD2. Per the germline V gene, CDR1 is LGHDT and CDR2 is YNNKEL (reference sequence). The V segment lost 1 base and the J segment 5 bases; nucleotides outside the gene matches: 5. This CDR3 has 16 amino acids. This chain's CDR3 is CASSQGTSGDMETQYF. The DNA of the CDR3 is TGTGCCAGCAGCCAAGGGACTAGCGGGGATATGGAGACCCAGTACTTC.

The V gene is TRBV30, the J gene TRBJ2-7; D is unclear. This CDR3 spans 13 amino acids. The germline gives CDR1 GTSNPN, CDR2 SVGIG (reference sequence). Trimming stripped 4 bases from V and 2 bases from J, with 12 bases between. The CDR3 protein is CAWNGLGTYEQYF. As DNA, the CDR3 is TGTGCCTGGAACGGGTTGGGGACCTACGAGCAGTACTTC.

This chain connects TRBV20-1 to TRBJ1-1, with no clear D. The CDR3 has 13 residues. Trimming removed 2 bases at V and 8 bases at J, with 15 bases between. Per germline, CDR1 DFQATT and CDR2 SNEGSKA (reference sequence). In nucleotides, the CDR3 is TGCAGTGCTAGACCAATGGGCTCGGGGGAAGCTTTCTTT. It specifies CSARPMGSGEAFF.

The rearrangement joins TRBV4-2 to TRBJ2-7; D not resolved. The CDR3 is 14 amino acids. Germline V gene lookup returns CDR1 LGHNA and CDR2 YNFKEQ. V lost 5 bases and J 5 bases, leaving 16 bases between the germline ends. CDR3 in amino acids: CASSGPVSSHEQYF. CDR3 DNA sequence: TGTGCCAGCAGCGGGCCGGTTTCGAGCCACGAGCAGTACTTC.

This clonotype was observed a few times. The chain recombines TRBV10-3 with TRBJ2-3; D might be TRBD2 (6 bases). This CDR3 is 16 amino acids long. The germline V gene has CDR1 ENHRY and CDR2 SYGVKD. Trimming removed 4 bases at V and 3 bases at J, with 17 bases between. CDR3 nucleotides: TGTGCCATCAGTGGAGGTGTGGGGGGAATGACAGATACGCAGTATTTT. Protein: CAISGGVGGMTDTQYF.

V gene TRBV29-1 combines with J gene TRBJ1-3; D uncertain. The germline V gene has CDR1 SQVTM and CDR2 ANQGSEA. V was cut by 1 base and J by 6 bases, with 7 bases left in between. This CDR3 is built from 12 residues. The CDR3 loop reads CSVEVEENTIYF. For the CDR3, the DNA is TGCAGCGTTGAAGTAGAAGAAAACACCATATATTTT.

This clonotype was seen more than once but under ten times. The chain is built from TRBV11-2 and TRBJ2-7, with TRBD2 identical over 9 bases. The germline V gene has CDR1 SGHAT and CDR2 FQNNGV. The CDR3 loop spans 14 amino acids. The J segment lost 3 bases and the V segment lost 2 bases, leaving 2 bases of the junction unmatched. This chain's CDR3 is CASSLSSGSYEQYF. CDR3 bases: TGTGCCAGCAGCTTAAGTAGCGGGAGCTACGAGCAGTACTTC.

The chain recombines TRBV7-9 with TRBJ2-3; 11 bases line up with TRBD1. This CDR3 comprises 16 residues. From germline, CDR1 is SEHNR and CDR2 FQNEAQ (reference sequence). The trim removed 1 base at V and 4 bases at J, leaving 4 bases unmatched. Here the CDR3 reads CASSLVGTGGPDTQYF. The CDR3 nucleotides are TGTGCCAGCAGCTTAGTTGGGACAGGGGGTCCAGATACGCAGTATTTT.

This chain links TRBV9 with TRBJ2-1, with TRBD2 identical over 9 bases. There are 15 residues in the CDR3. The V segment lost 4 bases and the J segment 10 bases; nucleotides outside the gene matches: 12. Germline V CDR1 and CDR2: SGDLS, YYNGEE. The CDR3 reads CASSSSGALAREQFF. CDR3 nucleotide sequence: TGTGCCAGCAGCTCTAGCGGGGCCCTTGCCAGGGAGCAGTTCTTC.

V usage is TRBV2 and J usage is TRBJ2-7, with 8 bases aligning to TRBD1. Germline values: CDR1 SNHLY, CDR2 FYNNEI. With V trimmed by 8 bases and J by 3 bases, 6 bases remained unmatched. The CDR3 spans 13 residues. The CDR3 bases are TGTGCCAGCGGATCGGACAGGGTCTACGAGCAGTACTTC. Its protein is CASGSDRVYEQYF. The complete variable domain, with remaining parts taken from reference TRBV2 and TRBJ2-7, reads EPEVTQTPSHQVTQMGQEVILRCVPISNHLYFYWYRQILGQKVEFLVSFYNNEISEKSEIFDDQFSVERPDGSNFTLKIRSTKLEDSAMYFCASGSDRVYEQYFGPGTRLTVT.

The chain uses TRBV7-8 and TRBJ1-4, with 7 bases aligning to TRBD1. The CDR3 is 13 residues long. V lost 4 bases to trimming and J lost 7 bases; unmatched junction nucleotides: 3. Germline values: CDR1 SGHVS, CDR2 FQNEAQ. The CDR3 loop reads CASSSGTAEKLFF. The DNA for the CDR3 is TGTGCCAGCAGCTCCGGGACAGCTGAAAAACTGTTTTTT.

This clonotype was observed a handful of times. The chain couples TRBV4-1 to TRBJ2-3; 11 bases are shared with TRBD2. Trimming took 4 bases from V and 0 from J; bases not matched to a gene: 9. This CDR3 region has 18 residues. Germline V CDR1 and CDR2: MGHRA, YSYEKL. The CDR3 here is CASSLRLAGYTSTDTQYF. In nucleotides, the CDR3 is TGCGCCAGCAGCCTGAGACTAGCGGGGTATACAAGCACAGATACGCAGTATTTT.

This chain connects TRBV7-9 to TRBJ2-3, with 9 bases aligning to TRBD2. Germline CDR1 is SEHNR and CDR2 is FQNEAQ (reference sequence). The CDR3 loop spans 17 amino acids. V was clipped by 3 bases and J by 6 bases; unmatched bases: 13. The CDR3 DNA follows: TGTGCCAGCAGCTTCGTTGCGGGAGGGCCGTTCAAGGATACGCAGTATTTT. Its translation is CASSFVAGGPFKDTQYF.

The chain is built from TRBV27 and TRBJ1-1, with D possibly matching TRBD1 (6 bases). V lost 5 bases and J lost 4, with 14 bases in between. CDR1 and CDR2 (germline): MNHEY, SMNVEV (reference sequence). CDR3 length: 14 amino acids. CDR3 nucleotides: TGTGCCAGCAGTCTACCAGACAGGACCACTGAAGCTTTCTTT. Protein product: CASSLPDRTTEAFF.

Many counts were recorded for this clonotype. This rearrangement joins TRBV7-9 to TRBJ2-1, with 7 bases fitting TRBD2. Germline trimming cut 3 bases from V and 7 bases from J; bases unmatched to any gene: 6. CDR1 and CDR2 from the germline V gene are SEHNR and FQNEAQ (reference sequence). The length of the CDR3 is 14 residues. DNA of the CDR3: TGTGCCAGCAGCTTTGGCGGGGGACCGAATGAGCAGTTCTTC. As protein: CASSFGGGPNEQFF.

This clonotype showed up just a few times. The chain employs TRBV9 and TRBJ1-1, with D hard to call. The germline V gene has CDR1 SGDLS and CDR2 YYNGEE. The CDR3 is 14 amino acids. Trimming took off 0 bases at V and 4 bases at J, with 10 bases between the two ends. The CDR3 region is CASSVGTFGTEAFF. CDR3 nucleotides: TGTGCCAGCAGCGTAGGCACCTTTGGCACTGAAGCTTTCTTT.

The V call is TRBV9, the J call TRBJ2-2; 7 positions match TRBD1. The CDR3 is 14 residues long. V gave up 3 bases and J gave up 6 bases; unmatched junction bases: 5. Germline V gene data show CDR1 as SGDLS and CDR2 as YYNGEE. CDR3 sequence: CASSAGGRAGELFF. The CDR3 DNA is TGTGCCAGCAGCGCAGGGGGTCGGGCCGGGGAGCTGTTTTTT.

This clonotype was seen only a few times. V usage is TRBV9 and J usage is TRBJ1-1; D unresolved. Germline V CDR1 and CDR2: SGDLS, YYNGEE. This CDR3 is built from 12 residues. Trimming left V 0 bases short and J 6 bases short, with 6 bases between. The CDR3 here is CASSVVGSEAFF. The CDR3 DNA sequence: TGTGCCAGCAGCGTAGTGGGCTCTGAAGCTTTCTTT.

This sequence joins TRBV5-6 and TRBJ2-1; the D is unclear. Germline CDR1 SGHDT, CDR2 YYEEEE. The CDR3 runs to 13 residues. Trimming pared 2 bases from V and 5 bases from J, leaving 8 bases between. The CDR3 nucleotides are TGTGCCAGCAGCTTCCACAGCAACAATGAGCAGTTCTTC. Translating it yields CASSFHSNNEQFF.

The V call is TRBV13, the J call TRBJ2-5; TRBD2 aligns across 7 bases. The CDR3 is 15 residues long. Germline V gives CDR1 PRHDT, CDR2 FYEKMQ (reference sequence). With V trimmed by 4 bases and J by 5 bases, 10 bases remained unmatched. Here the CDR3 reads CASSSARLAGETQYF. In DNA, the CDR3 is TGTGCCAGCAGCTCCGCTCGACTAGCCGGGGAGACCCAGTACTTC.